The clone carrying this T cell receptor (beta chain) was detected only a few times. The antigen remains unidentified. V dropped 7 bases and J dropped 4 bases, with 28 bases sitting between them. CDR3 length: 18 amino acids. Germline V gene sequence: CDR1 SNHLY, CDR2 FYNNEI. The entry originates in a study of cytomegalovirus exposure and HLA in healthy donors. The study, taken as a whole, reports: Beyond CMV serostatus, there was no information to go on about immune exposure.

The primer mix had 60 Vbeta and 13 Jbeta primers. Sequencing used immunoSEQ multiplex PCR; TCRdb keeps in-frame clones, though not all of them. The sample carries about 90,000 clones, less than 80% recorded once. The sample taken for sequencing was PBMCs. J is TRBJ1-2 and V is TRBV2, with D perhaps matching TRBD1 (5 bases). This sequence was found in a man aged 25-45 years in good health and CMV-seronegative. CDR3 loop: CASTQRTGLLILGYGYTF. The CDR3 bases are TGTGCCAGCACCCAGCGGACGGGACTTCTCATACTAGGCTATGGCTACACCTTC.